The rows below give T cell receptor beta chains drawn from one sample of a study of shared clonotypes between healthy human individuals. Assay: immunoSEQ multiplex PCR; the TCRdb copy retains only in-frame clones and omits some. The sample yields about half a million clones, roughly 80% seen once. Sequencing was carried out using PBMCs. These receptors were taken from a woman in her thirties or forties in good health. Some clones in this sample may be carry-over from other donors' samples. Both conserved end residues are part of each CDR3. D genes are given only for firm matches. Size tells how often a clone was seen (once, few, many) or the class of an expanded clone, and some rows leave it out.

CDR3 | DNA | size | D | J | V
CASSLGRNYGYTF | TGCGCCAGCAGCTTGGGACGGAACTATGGCTACACCTTC | - | - | TRBJ1-2 | TRBV5-1
CATSGRRDNEQFF | TGTGCCACTAGCGGGAGAAGGGACAATGAGCAGTTCTTC | - | TRBD2 | TRBJ2-1 | TRBV30
CASSRTGQGSTEAFF | TGTGCCAGCAGTAGAACGGGACAGGGGAGTACTGAAGCTTTCTTT | - | TRBD1 | TRBJ1-1 | TRBV6-1
CASSPNGPSAGYGYTF | TGTGCCAGCAGCCCTAATGGGCCCTCTGCTGGGTATGGCTACACCTTC | once | - | TRBJ1-2 | TRBV7-3
CASRPYGTGTDTQYF | TGTGCCAGCAGACCATACGGGACAGGCACAGATACGCAGTATTTT | - | TRBD1 | TRBJ2-3 | TRBV28
CAWSVAGSGSGNTIYF | TGTGCCTGGAGTGTCGCGGGGTCGGGCTCTGGAAACACCATATATTTT | - | - | TRBJ1-3 | TRBV30
CATSRDVPSSGRQNEQFF | TGTGCCACCAGCAGAGATGTCCCCTCTAGCGGGAGGCAGAATGAGCAGTTCTTC | - | TRBD2 | TRBJ2-1 | TRBV15
CATDRDRVSYEQYF | TGTGCCACCGACCGGGACAGAGTCTCCTACGAGCAGTACTTC | - | TRBD1 | TRBJ2-7 | TRBV6-1
CASSPGYEQFF | TGTGCCAGCAGCCCCGGGTATGAGCAGTTCTTC | - | - | TRBJ2-1 | TRBV7-9
CASSVAGGIDEQFF | TGTGCCAGCAGCGTAGCCGGGGGGATCGATGAGCAGTTCTTC | - | TRBD2 | TRBJ2-1 | TRBV9
CASSLGGTGGYGYTF | TGTGCCAGCAGTTTAGGGGGGACGGGTGGCTATGGCTACACCTTC | - | - | TRBJ1-2 | TRBV27
CASSRTGQGDQPQHF | TGTGCCAGCAGCCGGACAGGACAGGGGGATCAGCCCCAGCATTTT | - | TRBD1 | TRBJ1-5 | TRBV4-2
CASSDGPPGYEQYF | TGCGCCAGCAGTGATGGGCCACCGGGCTACGAGCAGTACTTC | once | - | TRBJ2-7 | TRBV10-1
CASSHYGTDQNTEAFF | TGCGCCAGCAGCCATTATGGGACAGATCAGAACACTGAAGCTTTCTTT | - | TRBD1 | TRBJ1-1 | TRBV4-3
CASSAGLAVTDTQYF | TGTGCCAGCAGCGCGGGACTAGCGGTCACAGATACGCAGTATTTT | once | TRBD2 | TRBJ2-3 | TRBV9
CASSPLAGSYNEQFF | TGTGCCAGCAGCCCGTTAGCGGGATCCTACAATGAGCAGTTCTTC | - | TRBD2 | TRBJ2-1 | TRBV5-4
CASSHNEQFF | TGTGCCAGCAGCCACAATGAGCAGTTCTTC | - | - | TRBJ2-1 | TRBV6-1
CASSRSQGDEQFF | TGTGCCAGCAGCCGAAGCCAGGGAGATGAGCAGTTCTTC | few | - | TRBJ2-1 | TRBV7-6
CASSSRTSGTNTGELFF | TGTGCCAGCAGCTCAAGGACTAGCGGAACGAACACCGGGGAGCTGTTTTTT | - | TRBD2 | TRBJ2-2 | TRBV7-9
CSAPDWDEQFF | TGCAGTGCCCCGGACTGGGATGAGCAGTTCTTC | - | - | TRBJ2-1 | TRBV20-1
CASSAGLADTDTQYF | TGTGCCAGCAGCGCGGGACTAGCGGACACAGATACGCAGTATTTT | - | TRBD2 | TRBJ2-3 | TRBV9
CASSLGTSGLVEQFF | TGTGCCAGCAGCTTAGGGACTAGCGGGTTGGTTGAGCAGTTCTTC | - | TRBD2 | TRBJ2-1 | TRBV7-3
CASSLGGGSNYGYTF | TGTGCCAGCAGCTTGGGGGGGGGATCAAACTATGGCTACACCTTC | - | - | TRBJ1-2 | TRBV5-4
CASSFLQGNEQYF | TGTGCCAGCAGTTTTTTACAGGGCAACGAGCAGTACTTC | - | - | TRBJ2-7 | TRBV27
CASSPKRGYTGELFF | TGTGCCAGCAGCCCAAAACGAGGTTACACCGGGGAGCTGTTTTTT | - | - | TRBJ2-2 | TRBV5-4
CASSGSGSQEKLFF | TGTGCCAGCAGTGGGTCGGGGTCTCAGGAAAAACTGTTTTTT | - | - | TRBJ1-4 | TRBV6-1
CASSQGQVYEQYF | TGCGCCAGCAGCCAGGGACAGGTCTACGAGCAGTACTTC | - | TRBD1 | TRBJ2-7 | TRBV5-1
CSVVRTANTEAFF | TGCAGCGTTGTGAGGACGGCGAACACTGAAGCTTTCTTT | few | - | TRBJ1-1 | TRBV29-1
CASSPGGPETEAFF | TGCGCCAGCAGCCCGGGAGGTCCGGAGACTGAAGCTTTCTTT | once | - | TRBJ1-1 | TRBV5-1
CASRGGQNYEQYF | TGTGCCAGCAGGGGGGGACAGAACTACGAGCAGTACTTC | once | - | TRBJ2-7 | TRBV2
CASSPTRTYNEQFF | TGTGCCAGCTCACCAACTAGAACCTACAATGAGCAGTTCTTC | - | - | TRBJ2-1 | TRBV18
CASSVGPARDEQFF | TGTGCCAGCAGCGTAGGTCCGGCTCGGGATGAGCAGTTCTTC | - | - | TRBJ2-1 | TRBV9
CASSKLSGPYNEQFF | TGCGCCAGCAGTAAACTAAGTGGCCCCTACAATGAGCAGTTCTTC | - | - | TRBJ2-1 | TRBV4-1
CASILELAGSEQFF | TGTGCCAGCATCCTCGAACTAGCGGGAAGTGAGCAGTTCTTC | - | TRBD2 | TRBJ2-1 | TRBV2
CSAEGNVNEQFF | TGCAGCGCAGAGGGGAACGTCAATGAGCAGTTCTTC | - | - | TRBJ2-1 | TRBV29-1
CASKEGFSTDTQYF | TGTGCCAGCAAGGAGGGTTTCAGCACAGATACGCAGTATTTT | few | - | TRBJ2-3 | TRBV6-1
CATQVTYNSPLHF | TGTGCCACGCAGGTTACCTATAATTCACCCCTCCACTTT | - | - | TRBJ1-6 | TRBV6-5
CAISSSEETQYF | TGTGCCATCTCGTCTAGCGAAGAGACCCAGTACTTC | few | - | TRBJ2-5 | TRBV10-3
CASSQLGQPQHF | TGCGCCAGCAGCCAATTAGGTCAGCCCCAGCATTTT | few | - | TRBJ1-5 | TRBV4-1
CASSVKTSGRAAGELFF | TGTGCCAGCAGCGTAAAGACTAGCGGGAGGGCCGCCGGGGAGCTGTTTTTT | - | TRBD2 | TRBJ2-2 | TRBV9
CASSLNRDHTGELFF | TGTGCCAGTAGTCTAAACCGGGACCACACCGGGGAGCTGTTTTTT | - | - | TRBJ2-2 | TRBV19
CASSPAGGRTDTQYF | TGTGCCAGCAGCCCAGCGGGAGGCCGCACAGATACGCAGTATTTT | - | - | TRBJ2-3 | TRBV21-1
CASTLLLSGSTDTQYF | TGTGCCAGCACCCTGCTGCTCAGCGGGAGCACAGATACGCAGTATTTT | - | - | TRBJ2-3 | TRBV28
CASSIRRGLNTGELFF | TGTGCCAGTAGTATACGGAGGGGGCTCAACACCGGGGAGCTGTTTTTT | - | - | TRBJ2-2 | TRBV19
CASTISGVYTGELFF | TGTGCCAGCACCATTAGCGGGGTTTACACCGGGGAGCTGTTTTTT | - | TRBD2 | TRBJ2-2 | TRBV28
CASLLGTGGAEKLFF | TGTGCCAGCCTCTTGGGGACAGGGGGAGCTGAAAAACTGTTTTTT | - | TRBD1 | TRBJ1-4 | TRBV6-1
CASSRRLGLNEQFF | TGCGCCAGCAGCCGTCGACTAGGTCTCAATGAGCAGTTCTTC | - | - | TRBJ2-1 | TRBV5-1
CAISTSGRNYEQYF | TGTGCCATCAGTACAAGCGGGCGGAACTACGAGCAGTACTTC | few | - | TRBJ2-7 | TRBV10-3
CASSDRTDTQYF | TGTGCCAGCAGTGACAGAACAGATACGCAGTATTTT | - | - | TRBJ2-3 | TRBV2
CASSGDRDRGPFGNQPQHF | TGTGCCAGCAGTGGCGACCGGGACAGGGGCCCGTTCGGCAATCAGCCCCAGCATTTT | - | TRBD1 | TRBJ1-5 | TRBV2
CASSLDGRAGGPYNEQFF | TGTGCCAGCAGCTTAGATGGGAGAGCGGGAGGGCCCTACAATGAGCAGTTCTTC | - | TRBD2 | TRBJ2-1 | TRBV11-2
CRATAGTDTQYF | TGCAGAGCCACCGCGGGAACGGATACGCAGTATTTT | - | - | TRBJ2-3 | TRBV29-1